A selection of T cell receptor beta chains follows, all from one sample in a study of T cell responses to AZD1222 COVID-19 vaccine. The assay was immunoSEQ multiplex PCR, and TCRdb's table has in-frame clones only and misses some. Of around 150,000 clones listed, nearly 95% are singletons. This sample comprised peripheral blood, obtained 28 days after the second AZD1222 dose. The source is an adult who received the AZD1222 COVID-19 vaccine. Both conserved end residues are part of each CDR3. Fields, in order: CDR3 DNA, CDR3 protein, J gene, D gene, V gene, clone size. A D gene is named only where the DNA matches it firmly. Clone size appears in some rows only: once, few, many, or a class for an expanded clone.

CDR3 DNA: TGTGCCAGCAGCCCCGGGACAGAATACTATGGCTACACCTTC
CDR3 protein: CASSPGTEYYGYTF
J gene: TRBJ1-2
D gene: TRBD1
V gene: TRBV5-5
clone size: NA

CDR3 DNA: TGCGCCAGCAGCCAAGATGGGAGGGGACATAATGAAAAACTGTTTTTT
CDR3 protein: CASSQDGRGHNEKLFF
J gene: TRBJ1-4
D gene: NA
V gene: TRBV4-3
clone size: few

CDR3 DNA: TGTGCCAGCACCAACCTAACCGGGACACCGAACCGCTATGGCTACACCTTC
CDR3 protein: CASTNLTGTPNRYGYTF
J gene: TRBJ1-2
D gene: NA
V gene: TRBV7-9
clone size: NA

CDR3 DNA: TGTGCCAGCAGTGAAGGACAGGGTTCCTACAATGAGCAGTTCTTC
CDR3 protein: CASSEGQGSYNEQFF
J gene: TRBJ2-1
D gene: TRBD1
V gene: TRBV6-4
clone size: NA

CDR3 DNA: TGTGCCAGCAGCGCCCAACGGGGGGGTTTTGAAGCTTTCTTT
CDR3 protein: CASSAQRGGFEAFF
J gene: TRBJ1-1
D gene: NA
V gene: TRBV7-2
clone size: NA

CDR3 DNA: TGCAGCGTTGATAGGGACAGGGGCCGGGGCTACACCTTC
CDR3 protein: CSVDRDRGRGYTF
J gene: TRBJ1-2
D gene: TRBD1
V gene: TRBV29-1
clone size: NA

CDR3 DNA: TGCGCCAGCAGCCAACCCTCGGGACTTATCTACAATGAGCAGTTCTTC
CDR3 protein: CASSQPSGLIYNEQFF
J gene: TRBJ2-1
D gene: NA
V gene: TRBV4-1
clone size: once

CDR3 DNA: TGTGCCAGCAGCCCTTCCGACAGAACTCATGGCTACACCTTC
CDR3 protein: CASSPSDRTHGYTF
J gene: TRBJ1-2
D gene: NA
V gene: TRBV7-2
clone size: once

CDR3 DNA: TGCAGCGTTGAAGATCTGACAAACGCGAACACCGGGGAGCTGTTTTTT
CDR3 protein: CSVEDLTNANTGELFF
J gene: TRBJ2-2
D gene: NA
V gene: TRBV29-1
clone size: NA

CDR3 DNA: TGTGCCAGCAGTGAAGCGGAGGGATTGAAGCAGTTCTTC
CDR3 protein: CASSEAEGLKQFF
J gene: TRBJ2-1
D gene: NA
V gene: TRBV2
clone size: once

CDR3 DNA: TGTGCCACCCGGGACAGGGGGCCGGAAAAACTGTTTTTT
CDR3 protein: CATRDRGPEKLFF
J gene: TRBJ1-4
D gene: TRBD1
V gene: TRBV19
clone size: NA

CDR3 DNA: TGCGCCAGCAGCTTCCGGACAGGGACTGTAAATTCACCCCTCCACTTT
CDR3 protein: CASSFRTGTVNSPLHF
J gene: TRBJ1-6
D gene: TRBD1
V gene: TRBV4-3
clone size: NA

CDR3 DNA: TGTGCCAGCAGCGTAGCTGGTGGGAGGGTCGGCACAGATACGCAGTATTTT
CDR3 protein: CASSVAGGRVGTDTQYF
J gene: TRBJ2-3
D gene: TRBD2
V gene: TRBV9
clone size: NA

CDR3 DNA: TGTGCCAGCAGCGTAGCGTTGAGCGGAGATAGCAATCAGCCCCAGCATTTT
CDR3 protein: CASSVALSGDSNQPQHF
J gene: TRBJ1-5
D gene: NA
V gene: TRBV9
clone size: few

CDR3 DNA: TGTGCCAGCAGGGAAGGGGACAGTCCTGGAAACACCATATATTTT
CDR3 protein: CASREGDSPGNTIYF
J gene: TRBJ1-3
D gene: TRBD1
V gene: TRBV6-1
clone size: NA

CDR3 DNA: TGTGCCAGAACGCTAGGACATGGCAATCAGCCCCAGCATTTT
CDR3 protein: CARTLGHGNQPQHF
J gene: TRBJ1-5
D gene: NA
V gene: TRBV28
clone size: NA

CDR3 DNA: TGTGCCATCAGTGAGTCGACTTGGGGGGAGTCCGAGCAGTACTTC
CDR3 protein: CAISESTWGESEQYF
J gene: TRBJ2-7
D gene: NA
V gene: TRBV10-3
clone size: NA

CDR3 DNA: TGTGCCAGCAGTTCCCGACAGGGGTTTCAGCCCCAGCATTTT
CDR3 protein: CASSSRQGFQPQHF
J gene: TRBJ1-5
D gene: TRBD1
V gene: TRBV6-5
clone size: NA

CDR3 DNA: TGTGCCAGTAGGACACGGACAGGGGGAATCTATGGCTACACCTTC
CDR3 protein: CASRTRTGGIYGYTF
J gene: TRBJ1-2
D gene: TRBD1
V gene: TRBV19
clone size: NA

CDR3 DNA: TGTGCCACCAGTGACACCCTCGGGACAAACGCCGATGGCTACACCTTC
CDR3 protein: CATSDTLGTNADGYTF
J gene: TRBJ1-2
D gene: NA
V gene: TRBV24-1
clone size: NA

CDR3 DNA: TGTGCCAGCAGCTCAACCGGGGGATCCTCTGGAAACACCATATATTTT
CDR3 protein: CASSSTGGSSGNTIYF
J gene: TRBJ1-3
D gene: NA
V gene: TRBV7-9
clone size: NA

CDR3 DNA: TGTGCCAGCAGCGTCTTTTTGAGGGTGAACACTGAAGCTTTCTTT
CDR3 protein: CASSVFLRVNTEAFF
J gene: TRBJ1-1
D gene: NA
V gene: TRBV7-3
clone size: once

CDR3 DNA: TGTGCCAGCAGCCACGGTGAGGGCGGCAGGGAAGATGGCTACACCTTC
CDR3 protein: CASSHGEGGREDGYTF
J gene: TRBJ1-2
D gene: NA
V gene: TRBV4-2
clone size: NA

CDR3 DNA: TGTGCCATCAGTGAGCTGGGGGAGCAGTACTTC
CDR3 protein: CAISELGEQYF
J gene: TRBJ2-7
D gene: NA
V gene: TRBV10-3
clone size: NA

CDR3 DNA: TGTGCCAGCAGCCTCCGGGACAGGGGGGGCTACACCTTC
CDR3 protein: CASSLRDRGGYTF
J gene: TRBJ1-2
D gene: TRBD1
V gene: TRBV7-8
clone size: NA

CDR3 DNA: TGTGCCAGTAGCAGCCCCAACAGGGGATCTAATGAAAAACTGTTTTTT
CDR3 protein: CASSSPNRGSNEKLFF
J gene: TRBJ1-4
D gene: TRBD1
V gene: TRBV19
clone size: NA

CDR3 DNA: TGCGCCAGCAGCCGCCTAAGAGGTGGGACCGCGGAGCAGTTCTTC
CDR3 protein: CASSRLRGGTAEQFF
J gene: TRBJ2-1
D gene: NA
V gene: TRBV4-1
clone size: NA

CDR3 DNA: TGTGCCAGCAGCTTAGATCGAATGGGACAGACAAACACTGAAGCTTTCTTT
CDR3 protein: CASSLDRMGQTNTEAFF
J gene: TRBJ1-1
D gene: TRBD1
V gene: TRBV11-3
clone size: NA

CDR3 DNA: TGTGCCAGTAGTATCCGGGACCAGAAAGGACAGGGGTATCAGCCCCAGCATTTT
CDR3 protein: CASSIRDQKGQGYQPQHF
J gene: TRBJ1-5
D gene: TRBD1
V gene: TRBV19
clone size: once

CDR3 DNA: TGTGCCAGCAGTCTCGGACTAGCGGACTACGAGCAGTACTTC
CDR3 protein: CASSLGLADYEQYF
J gene: TRBJ2-7
D gene: TRBD2
V gene: TRBV6-2/TRBV6-3
clone size: NA

CDR3 DNA: TGTGCCAGCAGTCCCTCGACAGGGACTCAGCCCCAGCATTTT
CDR3 protein: CASSPSTGTQPQHF
J gene: TRBJ1-5
D gene: TRBD1
V gene: TRBV28
clone size: NA

CDR3 DNA: TGCGCCAGCAGCCCCCGAGGGGTTGAAAAACTGTTTTTT
CDR3 protein: CASSPRGVEKLFF
J gene: TRBJ1-4
D gene: NA
V gene: TRBV4-1
clone size: few

CDR3 DNA: TGTGCCAGCAGTTATAGGGGATTGAACACTGAAGCTTTCTTT
CDR3 protein: CASSYRGLNTEAFF
J gene: TRBJ1-1
D gene: NA
V gene: TRBV6-2/TRBV6-3
clone size: NA

CDR3 DNA: TGTGCCAGCACCCTGGACGGCTCCTATAATTCACCCCTCCACTTT
CDR3 protein: CASTLDGSYNSPLHF
J gene: TRBJ1-6
D gene: NA
V gene: TRBV28
clone size: once

CDR3 DNA: TGTGCCAGCAGTGCTACCCCGGGACTAGGGGACGAGCAGTACTTC
CDR3 protein: CASSATPGLGDEQYF
J gene: TRBJ2-7
D gene: TRBD2
V gene: TRBV28
clone size: NA

CDR3 DNA: TGTGCCAGCAGAAGGGGGACAGATACGCAGTATTTT
CDR3 protein: CASRRGTDTQYF
J gene: TRBJ2-3
D gene: NA
V gene: TRBV5-8
clone size: NA

CDR3 DNA: TGTGCCAGCACGAGGGGAGTATATAGCAATCAGCCCCAGCATTTT
CDR3 protein: CASTRGVYSNQPQHF
J gene: TRBJ1-5
D gene: NA
V gene: TRBV6-5
clone size: NA